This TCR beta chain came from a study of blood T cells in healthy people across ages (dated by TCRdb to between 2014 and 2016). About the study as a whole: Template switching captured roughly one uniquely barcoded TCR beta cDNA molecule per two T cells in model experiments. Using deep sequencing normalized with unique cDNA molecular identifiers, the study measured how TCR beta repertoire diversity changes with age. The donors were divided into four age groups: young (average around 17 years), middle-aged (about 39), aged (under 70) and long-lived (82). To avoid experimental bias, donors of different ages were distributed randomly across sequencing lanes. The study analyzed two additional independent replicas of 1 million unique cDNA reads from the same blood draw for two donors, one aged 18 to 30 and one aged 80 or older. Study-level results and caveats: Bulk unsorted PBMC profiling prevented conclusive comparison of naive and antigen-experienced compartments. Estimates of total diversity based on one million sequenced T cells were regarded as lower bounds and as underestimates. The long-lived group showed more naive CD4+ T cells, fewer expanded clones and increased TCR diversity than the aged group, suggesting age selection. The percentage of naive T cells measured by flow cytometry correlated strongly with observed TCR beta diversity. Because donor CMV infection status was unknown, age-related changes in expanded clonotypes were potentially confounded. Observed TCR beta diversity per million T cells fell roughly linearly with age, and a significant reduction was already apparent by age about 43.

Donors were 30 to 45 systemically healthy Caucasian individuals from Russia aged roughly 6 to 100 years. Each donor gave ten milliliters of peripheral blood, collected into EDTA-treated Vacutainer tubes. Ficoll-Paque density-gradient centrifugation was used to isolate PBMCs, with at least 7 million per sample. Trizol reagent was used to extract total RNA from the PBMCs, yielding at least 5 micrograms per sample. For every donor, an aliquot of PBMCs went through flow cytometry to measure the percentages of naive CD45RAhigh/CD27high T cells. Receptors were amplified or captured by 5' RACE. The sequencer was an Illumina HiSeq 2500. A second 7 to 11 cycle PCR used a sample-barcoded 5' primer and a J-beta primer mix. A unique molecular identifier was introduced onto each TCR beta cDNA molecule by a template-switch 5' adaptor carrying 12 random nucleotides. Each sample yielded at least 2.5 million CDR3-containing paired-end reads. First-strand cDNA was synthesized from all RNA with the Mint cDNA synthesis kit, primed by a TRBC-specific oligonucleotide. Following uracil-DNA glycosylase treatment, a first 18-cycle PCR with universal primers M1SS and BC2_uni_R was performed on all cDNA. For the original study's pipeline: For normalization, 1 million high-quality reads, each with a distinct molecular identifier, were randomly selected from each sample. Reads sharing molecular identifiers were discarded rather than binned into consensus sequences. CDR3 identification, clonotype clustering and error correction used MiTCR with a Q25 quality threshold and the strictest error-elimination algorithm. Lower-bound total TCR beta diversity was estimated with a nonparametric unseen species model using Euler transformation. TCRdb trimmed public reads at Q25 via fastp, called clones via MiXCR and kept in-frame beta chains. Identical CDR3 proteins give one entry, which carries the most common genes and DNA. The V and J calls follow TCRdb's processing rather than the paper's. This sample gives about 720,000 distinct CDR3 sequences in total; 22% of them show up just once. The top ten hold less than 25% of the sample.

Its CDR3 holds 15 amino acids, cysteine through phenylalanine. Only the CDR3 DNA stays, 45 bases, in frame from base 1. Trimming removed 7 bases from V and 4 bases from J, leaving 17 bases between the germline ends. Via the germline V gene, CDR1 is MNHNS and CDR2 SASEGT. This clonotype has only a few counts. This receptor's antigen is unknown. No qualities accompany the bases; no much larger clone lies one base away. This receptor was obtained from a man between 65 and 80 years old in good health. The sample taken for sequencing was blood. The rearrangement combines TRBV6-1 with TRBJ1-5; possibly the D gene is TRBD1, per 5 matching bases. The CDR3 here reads CASNPHPEGNQPQHF. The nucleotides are TGTGCCAGCAACCCCCATCCCGAGGGGAATCAGCCCCAGCATTTT.